The 3 T cell receptor beta chains given below trace back to one sample, sequenced in a study of blood T cell repertoires in COVID-19. The table came from immunoSEQ multiplex PCR; TCRdb's copy has only in-frame clones and leaves some out. Of about 200,000 clones detected, roughly 91% appear once; the ten largest clones hold 3.5% to 4.5%. Sequenced: peripheral blood. The origin of the receptors is a human donor in a cohort sampled during active COVID-19.

The chain recombines TRBV7-2 with TRBJ2-7, with 7 nucleotides matching TRBD1. With 4 bases clipped from V and 3 bases from J, the junction kept 6 bases outside the gene matches. Per the germline V gene, CDR1 is SGHTA and CDR2 is FQGNSA. This CDR3 has 14 amino acids. The chain's CDR3 is CASSSGQKSYEQYF. CDR3 nucleotide sequence: TGTGCCAGCAGCTCGGGACAGAAGAGCTACGAGCAGTACTTC.

This chain links TRBV7-2 with TRBJ1-1; a possible D gene is TRBD1 (6 bases). The CDR3 loop spans 12 amino acids. Per germline, CDR1 SGHTA and CDR2 FQGNSA. The germline V and J ends were trimmed by 6 bases and 11 bases, with 16 bases remaining between them. CDR3 amino acids: CASRIDRNEAFF. In DNA, the CDR3 is TGTGCCAGCAGGATAGACAGGAACGAGGCTTTCTTT.

In DNA, the CDR3 is TGTGCCAGCAGCGAACTAGGGGGCTACCTTCAAGAGACCCAGTACTTC. It translates to CASSELGGYLQETQYF. This chain uses TRBV6-2 or TRBV6-3 with TRBJ2-5; 7 nucleotides agree with TRBD1. V gave up 6 bases and J gave up 2 bases; unmatched junction bases: 12. The germline V gene has CDR1 MNHEY and CDR2 SVGEGT. CDR3 length equals 16 residues.